The 21 T cell receptor beta chains below were found in one sample sequenced in a study of regulatory T cells in long-lasting Graves disease. Construction of the TCR beta libraries employed iRepertoire HTBI primers in conjunction with Arm-PCR of CDR3 regions. TCRdb recomputed calls from the multiplex PCR reads with MiXCR, one row per CDR3 protein. The data show a few hundred thousand distinct CDR3 sequences, with around 20% seen just once and 13% to 15% held by the top ten. Time point noted: persistent/refractory GD, antithyroid drugs over 5 years with positive TRAb. RNA extracted from PBMCs served as the sequencing template. The sample was peripheral blood mononuclear cells (PBMCs), taken when the disease was refractory, from a patient treated with antithyroid drugs. The receptors derive from a female donor with Graves disease.

The chain uses TRBV6-1 and TRBJ2-2; 7 nucleotides agree with TRBD1. The CDR3 is made up of 13 amino acids. The germline V gene has CDR1 MNHNS and CDR2 SASEGT. J lost 2 bases, V lost 10 bases, and 4 bases had no gene match. CDR3 loop: CATEGANTGELFF. The CDR3 coding sequence is TGTGCCACTGAGGGGGCCAACACCGGGGAGCTGTTTTTT.

This clonotype was counted between two and nine times. The chain is built from TRBV27 and TRBJ2-4; 9 bases agree with TRBD2. The CDR3 is made up of 15 amino acids. J was trimmed by 8 bases and V by 2 bases; bases with no gene match: 7. The V gene's germline CDR1 is MNHEY and CDR2 SMNVEV (reference sequence). The DNA for the CDR3 is TGTGCCAGCAGTTTAACCGCGGGGGGGATCTACATTCAGTACTTC. The encoded protein is CASSLTAGGIYIQYF.

This clonotype was detected ten times or more. The rearrangement uses TRBV28 and TRBJ2-5, with a tentative D call TRBD1 (5 bases). The V gene's germline CDR1 is MDHEN and CDR2 SYDVKM. Trimming cost V 3 bases and J 5 bases, with 19 bases left between them. The CDR3 consists of 16 residues. DNA of the CDR3: TGTGCCAGCAGTTTTAGTCGTACTGCCAAGGGGGAGACCCAGTACTTC. This translates into CASSFSRTAKGETQYF.

The chain recombines TRBV6-5 with TRBJ2-3; weak D call: TRBD2 (5 bases). V lost 1 base to trimming and J lost 4 bases, with 12 bases between them. Germline V gene sequence: CDR1 MNHEY, CDR2 SVGAGI. The CDR3 totals 15 residues. The DNA for the CDR3 is TGTGCCAGCAGTTACTTAGGACTTAACCCAGATACGCAGTATTTT. This encodes CASSYLGLNPDTQYF.

This chain joins TRBV12-3 or TRBV12-4 and TRBJ1-5, with 8 bases identical to TRBD1. V trimming: 3 bases; J trimming: 4 bases; junction bases outside the gene matches: 5. CDR3 length: 15 amino acids. The CDR3 spells CASSLPGGYNQPQHF. CDR3 coding DNA: TGTGCCAGCAGTTTGCCAGGGGGCTATAATCAGCCCCAGCATTTT.

As concerns this clonotype: A much bigger clone sits one base away, suggesting this may be a read error. This chain joins TRBV12-3 or TRBV12-4 and TRBJ2-7; a possible D gene is TRBD2 (6 bases). This CDR3 is 15 amino acids long. The CDR3 region is CASSAGTQPLYVQYF. As DNA, the CDR3 is TGTGCCAGCAGTGCCGGGACTCAACCCCTCTACGTGCAGTACTTC.

In this sample, this clonotype turned up many times. The V call is TRBV20-1, the J call TRBJ2-7; 14 positions agree with TRBD2. From germline, CDR1 is DFQATT and CDR2 SNEGSKA (reference sequence). The CDR3 spans 15 residues. V trimming: 5 bases; J trimming: 4 bases; junction bases outside the gene matches: 7. CDR3 residues: CSARGLAGGLYEQYF. The DNA for the CDR3 is TGCAGTGCTCGCGGACTAGCGGGGGGTCTTTACGAGCAGTACTTC.

Many counts were recorded for this clonotype. The J gene is TRBJ2-5, the V gene TRBV6-1; D ambiguous. V was trimmed by 5 bases and J by 4 bases, leaving 17 bases between them. CDR3 length: 15 amino acids. Per the germline V gene, CDR1 is MNHNS and CDR2 is SASEGT. For the CDR3, the DNA is TGTGCCAGCAGTCCGGGCCCCACTTCCCGAGAGACCCAGTACTTC. Protein sequence: CASSPGPTSRETQYF.

In its sample, this clonotype was seen a few times. The chain combines TRBV6-5 with TRBJ2-5; the D gene could be TRBD1 or TRBD2 (5 bases each). The CDR3 is 15 residues long. From germline, CDR1 is MNHEY and CDR2 SVGAGI. V shed 2 bases and J shed 4 bases, with 14 bases lying between them. CDR3 nucleotides: TGTGCCAGCAGTTACCAATGGGGGTCCATAGAGACCCAGTACTTC. Translating gives CASSYQWGSIETQYF.

V is TRBV6-1 and J is TRBJ1-1; TRBD1 aligns across 7 bases. J was trimmed by 1 base and V by 6 bases; bases with no gene match: 8. CDR3 length: 15 amino acids. CDR1 MNHNS and CDR2 SASEGT come from the germline V gene. For the CDR3, the DNA is TGTGCCAGCAGGCGGTCGGCAGGGGGGAACACTGAAGCTTTCTTT. Protein: CASRRSAGGNTEAFF.

In regard to this clonotype: This may arise from a read error, as a much more abundant clone is one base away. The rearrangement uses TRBV6-2 or TRBV6-3 and TRBJ1-1, with D possibly TRBD1 on 6 matching bases. The ends were cut back, 5 bases at V and 5 bases at J, with 12 bases in the middle. The CDR3 is made up of 13 amino acids. Germline CDR1 is MNHEY and CDR2 is SVGEGT. DNA of the CDR3: TGTGCCAGCAGTAGGGACATGATAACTGAAGCTTTCTTT. Protein sequence: CASSRDMITEAFF.

This clonotype has a handful of counts. The chain recombines TRBV6-2 or TRBV6-3 with TRBJ2-7; the D is unclear. The CDR3 length is 14 residues. The germline V gene encodes CDR1 MNHEY and CDR2 SVGEGT. Trimming left V 5 bases short and J 6 bases short, with 17 bases between. The CDR3, as DNA: TGTGCCAGCAGTGAAGCCGGCAGCTCTCGCGAGCAGTACTTC. Its protein is CASSEAGSSREQYF.

This clonotype has a count of ten or more. The chain uses TRBV3-1 and TRBJ2-2, with unresolved D. V was pared by 0 bases and J by 5 bases, with 10 bases between. This CDR3 is built from 15 residues. Per germline, CDR1 LGHDT and CDR2 YNNKEL (reference sequence). In DNA form, the CDR3 reads TGTGCCAGCAGCCAAGAAAGTACCGGGACCGGGGAGCTGTTTTTT. Its translation: CASSQESTGTGELFF.

This clonotype appeared many times. The V and J genes are TRBV28 and TRBJ1-1, with D possibly matching TRBD1 (6 bases). V lost 6 bases, J lost 5 bases, and 28 bases lay in between. CDR1 MDHEN and CDR2 SYDVKM come from the germline V gene. The CDR3 totals 18 residues. Here the CDR3 reads CASSPDNTFRGRGTEAFF. The CDR3 nucleotides read TGTGCCAGCAGCCCCGATAATACCTTTAGGGGAAGGGGGACTGAAGCTTTCTTT.

The chain joins TRBV11-2 to TRBJ2-2; possible D gene TRBD2, 6 bases. Germline values: CDR1 SGHAT, CDR2 FQNNGV. Trimming cost V 6 bases and J 7 bases, with 18 bases left between them. The length of the CDR3 is 15 residues. The CDR3 DNA sequence: TGTGCCAGCAGATTCGGAGGGGCCGCAAACGGGGAGCTGTTTTTT. Its protein is CASRFGGAANGELFF.

This clonotype was counted a few times. This chain connects TRBV6-1 to TRBJ1-2, with 8 bases identical to TRBD1. Trimming removed 8 bases from V and 3 bases from J; junction bases left unmatched: 11. CDR3 length: 15 amino acids. Germline V gene sequence: CDR1 MNHNS, CDR2 SASEGT. The CDR3 DNA follows: TGTGCCAGCGGAGGGGCTACAGGGGGATACTATGGCTACACCTTC. It specifies CASGGATGGYYGYTF.

In the case of this clonotype: With a much larger clone just one base away, this may be a read error. The chain carries TRBV27 and TRBJ2-5, with 7 bases fitting TRBD2. CDR3 size: 14 residues. Germline values: CDR1 MNHEY, CDR2 SMNVEV (reference sequence). CDR3 region: CAGSLTASGETQYF. The DNA for the CDR3 is TGTGCCGGCAGTTTAACGGCTAGCGGCGAGACCCAGTACTTC.

The sample holds a few counts of this clonotype. This chain links TRBV5-1 with TRBJ2-5; maybe TRBD1 (5 bases). Trimming stripped 2 bases from V and 5 bases from J, with 19 bases between. Germline values: CDR1 SGHRS, CDR2 YFSETQ. This CDR3 region has 16 residues. In DNA form, the CDR3 reads TGCGCCAGCAGCTTTAACCCACAGGATTCTCAGGAGACCCAGTACTTC. Its protein is CASSFNPQDSQETQYF.

A few counts support this clonotype. V gene TRBV5-1 combines with J gene TRBJ1-5; tentative D call: TRBD1 (6 bases). The germline CDR1 and CDR2 sequences are SGHRS and YFSETQ. The V gene lost 2 bases and the J gene lost 3 bases, with 12 bases spanning the gap. CDR3 length: 15 amino acids. The DNA of the CDR3 is TGCGCCAGCAGCTTCGGAGGGGGGGTCAATCAGCCCCAGCATTTT. This gives the protein CASSFGGGVNQPQHF.

There are many counts of this clonotype. The rearrangement joins TRBV7-9 to TRBJ2-2, with 8 bases matching TRBD1. The CDR3 runs to 15 residues. J gave up 7 bases and V 3 bases, and 7 bases lay outside the gene matches. In germline, CDR1 is SEHNR, CDR2 FQNEAQ (reference sequence). The CDR3 sequence is CASSFQQGASGELFF. CDR3 DNA sequence: TGTGCCAGCAGCTTCCAGCAGGGGGCTAGCGGGGAGCTGTTTTTT.

The CDR3: CATSDYDLTGELFF. For the CDR3, the DNA is TGTGCCACCAGTGATTACGACCTCACCGGGGAGCTGTTTTTT. This chain joins TRBV24-1 and TRBJ2-2, with D unclear. Germline assignment: CDR1 KGHDR and CDR2 SFDVKD. The V end lost 2 bases, the J end lost 4 bases, and 7 bases lay between the germline ends. This CDR3 comprises 14 residues.